This T cell receptor (beta chain) originates from a study of blood T cell repertoires in COVID-19. Assay: immunoSEQ multiplex PCR; the TCRdb copy retains only in-frame clones and omits some. Of about half a million clones in the sample, less than 90% were seen once. With V trimmed by 7 bases and J by 0 bases, 3 bases remained unmatched. The CDR3 length is 14 residues. In germline, CDR1 is MNHEY, CDR2 SVGAGI. The sequencing sample was made of PBMCs or T cells enriched from blood (not recorded which). The chain recombines TRBV6-5 with TRBJ2-1; the match to TRBD2 covers 7 bases. The TCR originated in a woman aged 55 to 70 who had recovered from COVID-19. Written as DNA, the CDR3 is TGTGCCAGCAACGGGGGGACCTCCTACAATGAGCAGTTCTTC. This sequence encodes CASNGGTSYNEQFF.